These T cell receptor beta chains were read from a single sample in a study of cytomegalovirus exposure and HLA in healthy donors. Generated by immunoSEQ multiplex PCR, the TCRdb table keeps only in-frame clones and is missing some. Of 80,000 to 130,000 clones listed, roughly 88% are singletons. The sequencing sample was made of PBMCs. The receptors stem from a woman younger than 30 in good health and CMV-seronegative. Each CDR3 is given with its conserved first and last residue. A D gene is named only where the DNA matches it firmly. Some rows have no size entry. The others give once, few or many, or a class for an expanded clone.

abundance: .; j_gene: TRBJ2-3; d_gene: TRBD2; v_gene: TRBV5-8; CDR3nt: TGTGCCAGCAGCCGAGGGACTAGCGGGGGGGCGACGCAGTATTTT; CDR3aa: CASSRGTSGGATQYF
abundance: .; j_gene: TRBJ2-1; d_gene: TRBD2; v_gene: TRBV11-3; CDR3nt: TGTGCCAGCAGCCAGGGACTAGCGGGAGTTGCTGAGCAGTTCTTC; CDR3aa: CASSQGLAGVAEQFF
abundance: .; j_gene: TRBJ2-7; d_gene: TRBD2; v_gene: TRBV4-1; CDR3nt: TGCGCCAGCAGCGAGACTAGCGGTCCATCCTACGAGCAGTACTTC; CDR3aa: CASSETSGPSYEQYF
abundance: .; j_gene: TRBJ2-1; d_gene: .; v_gene: TRBV7-8; CDR3nt: TGTGCCAGCAGCTTAATGGCGGGGCCCTCCTACAATGAGCAGTTCTTC; CDR3aa: CASSLMAGPSYNEQFF
abundance: once; j_gene: TRBJ2-1; d_gene: TRBD1; v_gene: TRBV28; CDR3nt: TGTGCCAGCAGCGCTCCGGGACAGGGGGGGTGGGAGCAGTTCTTC; CDR3aa: CASSAPGQGGWEQFF
abundance: .; j_gene: TRBJ2-1; d_gene: TRBD1; v_gene: TRBV19; CDR3nt: TGTGCCAGTAGTATAAGGACAGGGGACCTCTACAATGAGCAGTTCTTC; CDR3aa: CASSIRTGDLYNEQFF
abundance: once; j_gene: TRBJ2-5; d_gene: TRBD1; v_gene: TRBV11-3; CDR3nt: TGTGCCAGCAGCTTGGGACAGGGAAGGGAGCAAGGGACCCAGTACTTC; CDR3aa: CASSLGQGREQGTQYF
abundance: once; j_gene: TRBJ2-7; d_gene: TRBD1; v_gene: TRBV5-1; CDR3nt: TGCGCCAGCAGCTCCACAGGGGGAGGAATCTACGAGCAGTACTTC; CDR3aa: CASSSTGGGIYEQYF
abundance: .; j_gene: TRBJ2-2; d_gene: TRBD1; v_gene: TRBV28; CDR3nt: TGTGCCAGCCTTGACAGGGGGCGGACCGGGGAGCTGTTTTTT; CDR3aa: CASLDRGRTGELFF
abundance: .; j_gene: TRBJ1-1; d_gene: .; v_gene: TRBV10-3; CDR3nt: TGTGCCATCAGTGACATCGTAAGGGGAGGGAACACTGAAGCTTTCTTT; CDR3aa: CAISDIVRGGNTEAFF
abundance: .; j_gene: TRBJ2-7; d_gene: TRBD1; v_gene: TRBV19; CDR3nt: TGTGCCAGTAGTATCTTGGGACAGTCCTCCTACGAGCAGTACTTC; CDR3aa: CASSILGQSSYEQYF
abundance: .; j_gene: TRBJ1-1; d_gene: .; v_gene: TRBV27; CDR3nt: TGTGCCAGCAGTTTTACTCGGGACACTGAAGCTTTCTTT; CDR3aa: CASSFTRDTEAFF
abundance: .; j_gene: TRBJ2-7; d_gene: TRBD2; v_gene: TRBV28; CDR3nt: TGTGCCAGCAGTCCCCATCCGGTGGGGACTAGCGGGATCTACGAGCAGTACTTC; CDR3aa: CASSPHPVGTSGIYEQYF
abundance: .; j_gene: TRBJ1-3; d_gene: .; v_gene: TRBV19; CDR3nt: TGTGCCAGTAGTATAGGAAGGAGCTCTGGAAACACCATATATTTT; CDR3aa: CASSIGRSSGNTIYF
abundance: once; j_gene: TRBJ1-5; d_gene: .; v_gene: TRBV19; CDR3nt: TGTGCCAGTAGTAACAACAATCAGCCCCAGCATTTT; CDR3aa: CASSNNNQPQHF
abundance: .; j_gene: TRBJ2-7; d_gene: TRBD1; v_gene: TRBV7-9; CDR3nt: TGTGCCAGCAGCTACGGGGAGACAGGGGCGGACTACGAGCAGTACTTC; CDR3aa: CASSYGETGADYEQYF